This T cell receptor beta chain appears in the sequencing data of a study of T-cell reconstitution after alpha-beta-depleted transplantation in children. Preparation of the TCRbeta library involved a method that used unique molecular identifiers. In TCRdb, the PCR reads were re-called with MiXCR into one record per CDR3 protein. This table has some 290,000 distinct CDR3 sequences, 20% to 30% appearing once. Findings and caveats of the study: Diversity and T-cell counts at one year after transplant derived mostly from new T cells. Reportedly, only several hundred clones from non-depleted graft cells drove alpha-beta T-cell counts at about two months.

This clonotype was recorded at least ten times. No antigen is known for it. CDR1 is SGHRS, CDR2 YFSETQ, per germline. The CDR3 length is 15 residues. The V segment lost 0 bases and the J segment 6 bases; nucleotides outside the gene matches: 5. The chain carries TRBV5-1 and TRBJ1-5; TRBD1 agrees at 8 bases. This clonotype originated in a male patient aged 10 to 17 who had a stem cell transplant for acute lymphoblastic leukemia, so the T cells may come from the graft donor. The source was PBMCs, mostly from graft donor cells, collected 180 days after TCRalphabeta/CD19-depleted stem cell transplant. CDR3 amino acids: CASSLGTGYGQPQHF. The CDR3 DNA sequence: TGCGCCAGCAGCTTGGGGACAGGGTATGGTCAGCCCCAGCATTTT.